Below, one TCR beta chain is given with its context. Investigators divided CD4+ cells into CD45RA+ naive and CD45RA-negative memory subsets. Generated by immunoSEQ multiplex PCR, the TCRdb table keeps only in-frame clones and is missing some. The sample has 2,500,000 or so clones, approximately 93% seen once. This sample stems from a study of shared clonotypes between healthy human individuals. The CDR3 covers 15 residues. Germline V CDR1 and CDR2: MDHEN, SYDVKM. The V end lost 6 bases, the J end lost 6 bases, and 19 bases lay between the germline ends. The TCR was taken from a man younger than 35 in good health. Some clones in this sample may be carry-over from other donors' samples. The chain carries TRBV28 and TRBJ2-3; D not certain. The sequenced sample was naive CD4+ T cells from PBMCs. Subset noted: CD45RA+ positively selected. In nucleotides, the CDR3 is TGTGCCAGCAGAGGGTTCGCGAAGACGTTGGATACGCAGTATTTT. Its translation is CASRGFAKTLDTQYF.